This T cell receptor beta chain was recovered during a study of blood T cell repertoires in COVID-19. In the study overall: Donors in the United States, Italy and Spain gave samples during acute or convalescent COVID-19. Sources were T cells, B-cell-depleted T cells, or PBMCs; the material itself was cDNA or gDNA.

Original handling: Counts of nucleated cells, estimated from reference gene primer amplification, were obtained. Using immunoSEQ multiplex PCR, the repertoire was profiled, and TCRdb retains in-frame clones only, with some absent. V and J calls and clone size are copied from that table; D and trimming were computed from the DNA. The sample has about 310,000 clones; 80% to 90% are singletons. The CDR3 runs to 14 residues. J lost 6 bases, V lost 5 bases, and 9 bases had no gene match. Per germline, CDR1 MNHEY and CDR2 SMNVEV (reference sequence). This receptor was taken from a man aged 50 to 60 with active or convalescent COVID-19. Sequencing input: peripheral blood. This chain joins TRBV27 and TRBJ1-2, with 7 bases aligning to TRBD1. CDR3 in DNA: TGTGCCAGCAGTCTAACAGGGGAATGGGATGGCTACACCTTC. Protein: CASSLTGEWDGYTF.